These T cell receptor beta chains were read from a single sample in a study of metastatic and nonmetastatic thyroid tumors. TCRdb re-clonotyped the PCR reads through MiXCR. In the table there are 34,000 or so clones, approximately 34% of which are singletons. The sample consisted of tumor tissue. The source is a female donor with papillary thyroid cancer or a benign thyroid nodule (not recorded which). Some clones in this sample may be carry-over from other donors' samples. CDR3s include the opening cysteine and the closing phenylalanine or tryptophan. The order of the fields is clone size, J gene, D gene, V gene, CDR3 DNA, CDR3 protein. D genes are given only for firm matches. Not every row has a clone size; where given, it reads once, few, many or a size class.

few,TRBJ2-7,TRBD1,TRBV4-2,TGTGCCAGCAGCCAAGACTGGGGGACAGGATCCTACGAGCAGTACTTC,CASSQDWGTGSYEQYF
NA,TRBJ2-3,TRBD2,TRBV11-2,TGTGCCAGCAGCTTAGATAGCGGGGGGACAGATACGCAGTATTTT,CASSLDSGGTDTQYF
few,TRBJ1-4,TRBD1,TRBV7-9,TGTGCCAGCAGCGTACAGGGGACTAATGAAAAACTGTTTTTT,CASSVQGTNEKLFF
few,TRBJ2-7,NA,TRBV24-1,TGTGCCACCAGTGATGGGGCTTACGAGCAGTACTTC,CATSDGAYEQYF
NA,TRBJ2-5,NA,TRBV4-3,TGCGCCAGCAGCCCCAGGGCCTCTCAGGGGACCCAGTACTTC,CASSPRASQGTQYF
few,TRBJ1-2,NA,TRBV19,TGTGCCAGTAGTGGGGGACAATATAACTATGGCTACACCTTC,CASSGGQYNYGYTF
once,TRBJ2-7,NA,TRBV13,TGTGCCAGCAGCCTGGGTGGGGACGAGCAGTACTTC,CASSLGGDEQYF
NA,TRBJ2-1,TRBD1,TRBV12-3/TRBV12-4,TGTGCCAGCAGGGACAGGTATAAGGGTGAGCAGTTCTTC,CASRDRYKGEQFF
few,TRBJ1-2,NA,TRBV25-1,TGTGCCACCTCTAAAGGTTTCGGCGGCTACACCTTC,CATSKGFGGYTF
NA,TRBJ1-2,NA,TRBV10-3,TGTGCCATCAGTGCTACAGGGAATGGCTACACCTTC,CAISATGNGYTF
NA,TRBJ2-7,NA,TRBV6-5,TGTGCCAGCAGTTACCCCCAGGCCGGCGCCTACGAGCAGTACTTC,CASSYPQAGAYEQYF
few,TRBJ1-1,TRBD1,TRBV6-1,TGTGCCAGCAGTGAGGGGACAGAGAACACTGAAGCTTTCTTT,CASSEGTENTEAFF
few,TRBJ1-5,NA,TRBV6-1,TGTGCCAGCAGTGAAATGTCATCGGGGATCAATCAGCCCCAGCATTTT,CASSEMSSGINQPQHF
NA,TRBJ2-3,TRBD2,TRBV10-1,TGCGCCAGCAGCTGCCTTAGCGGGAGGAGGGGCACAGATACGCAGTATTTT,CASSCLSGRRGTDTQYF
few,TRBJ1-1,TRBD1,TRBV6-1,TGTGCCAGCAGTCAGGGGGCCACTGAAGCTTTCTTT,CASSQGATEAFF
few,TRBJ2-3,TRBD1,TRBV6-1,TGTGCCAGCAGCCAGGGGGCAGTACAACTATACACAGATACGCAGTATTTT,CASSQGAVQLYTDTQYF
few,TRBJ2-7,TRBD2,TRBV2,TGTGCCAGCAGTGAACGGGGGGGTTCCTACGAGCAGTACTTC,CASSERGGSYEQYF
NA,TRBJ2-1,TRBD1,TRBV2,TGTGCCAGCCGAAGGGGGCCAACGAATGAGCAGTTCTTC,CASRRGPTNEQFF
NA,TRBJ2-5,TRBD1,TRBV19,TGTGCCACCCATCCGGGACAGGGGTTAGGAGAGACCCAGTACTTC,CATHPGQGLGETQYF
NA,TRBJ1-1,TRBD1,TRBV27,TGTGCCAGCGGATTCGCGGGGACAGGGGGCACTGAAGCTTTCTTT,CASGFAGTGGTEAFF
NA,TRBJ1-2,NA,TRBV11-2,TGTGCCAGCAGCTTATCGGGTGGAAACTATGGCTACACCTTC,CASSLSGGNYGYTF
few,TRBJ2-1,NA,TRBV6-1,TGTGCCAGCAGTGATTTAAGGGCTGCCTACAATGAGCAGTTCTTC,CASSDLRAAYNEQFF
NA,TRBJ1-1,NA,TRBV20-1,TGCAGTGCTAGACCGGACAGTGAAGCTTTCTTT,CSARPDSEAFF
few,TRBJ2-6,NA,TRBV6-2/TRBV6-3,TGTGCCAGCAGTTACTCGATAAGGGGATTCGGGGCCAACGTCCTGACTTTC,CASSYSIRGFGANVLTF
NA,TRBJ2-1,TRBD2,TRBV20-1,TGCAGTGCTAGAGAAGCGGGAGAGTACAATGAGCAGTTCTTC,CSAREAGEYNEQFF
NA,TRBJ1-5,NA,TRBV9,TGTGCCAGCAGCTCTGGGACGGACAATCAGCCCCAGCATTTT,CASSSGTDNQPQHF
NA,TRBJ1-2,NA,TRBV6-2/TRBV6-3,TGTGCCAGCAGTTATGAGAGTCTCAATGGCTACACCTTC,CASSYESLNGYTF
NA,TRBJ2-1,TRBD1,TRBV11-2,TGTGCCAGCAGCCCAAGACAGGGGCCGGACAATGAGCAGTTCTTC,CASSPRQGPDNEQFF
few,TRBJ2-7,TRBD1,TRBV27,TGTGCCAGCAGGGAAGCCTCCGGGACAGGGGATTACGAGCAGTACTTC,CASREASGTGDYEQYF
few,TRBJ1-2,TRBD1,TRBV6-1,TGTGCCAGCAGTGAATCCGGGCAGGGGGGAGGCTACACCTTC,CASSESGQGGGYTF
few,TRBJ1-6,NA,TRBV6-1,TGTGCCAGCCAGGGGAGAGGTTCACCCCTCCACTTT,CASQGRGSPLHF
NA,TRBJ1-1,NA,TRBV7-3,TGTGCCAGCAGCTTAACTGGGGGCACTGAAGCTTTCTTT,CASSLTGGTEAFF
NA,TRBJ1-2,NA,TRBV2,TGTGCTTCCGGCCGGAGCCTGGCGGATGGCTACACCTTC,CASGRSLADGYTF
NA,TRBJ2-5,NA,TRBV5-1,TGCGCCAGCCGCAGAGACCAAGAGACCCAGTACTTC,CASRRDQETQYF
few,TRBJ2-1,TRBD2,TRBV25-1,TGTGCCAGCAGTGAGGCGGGGGGCTACAATGAGCAGTTCTTC,CASSEAGGYNEQFF
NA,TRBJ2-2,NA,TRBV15,TGTGCCACCAGCAGAGATCGCGCATCCGGGGAGCTGTTTTTT,CATSRDRASGELFF
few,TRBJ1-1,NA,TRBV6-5,TGTGCCAGCAGTTATCTGGGGGGCACTGAAGCTTTCTTT,CASSYLGGTEAFF
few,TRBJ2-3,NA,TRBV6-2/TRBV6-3,TGTGCCAGCAGGAGGGGTCCAAGGGATACGCAGTATTTT,CASRRGPRDTQYF
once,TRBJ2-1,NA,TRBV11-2,TGTGCCAGCAGCTTCACGGCTGAGCAGTTCTTC,CASSFTAEQFF
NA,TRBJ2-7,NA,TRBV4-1,TGCGCCAGCAGCAGGTTCGTCGTCACACTCTACGAGCAGTACTTC,CASSRFVVTLYEQYF
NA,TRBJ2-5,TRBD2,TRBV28,TGTGCCAGCAGTTCCCCGGGACTAGCGGGGGAGACCCAGTACTTC,CASSSPGLAGETQYF
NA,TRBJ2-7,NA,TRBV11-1,TGTGCCAGCAGCTTATTGGGTGGGGCAGCTACCTACGAGCAGTACTTC,CASSLLGGAATYEQYF
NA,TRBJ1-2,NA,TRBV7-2,TGTGCCAGCAGCTCCGGGTCCGAATCTATAACTGGCTACACCTTC,CASSSGSESITGYTF